Below, 27 T cell receptor beta chains from the same sample are listed, as sequenced in a study of cytomegalovirus exposure and HLA in healthy donors. PCR amplification relied on 60 Vbeta primers (plus 13 Jbeta primers). The assay was immunoSEQ multiplex PCR, and TCRdb's table has in-frame clones only and misses some. Seen here are around 150,000 clones, approximately 80% observed once, and the top ten hold 1.5% to 2%. The sample taken for sequencing was PBMCs. Receptors were obtained from a man aged 40-50 years in good health and CMV-seronegative.

V and J are TRBV28 and TRBJ2-4; TRBD1 is a possible D gene (6 bases). CDR1 is MDHEN, CDR2 SYDVKM, per germline. Trimming took 7 bases from V and 4 from J, leaving 20 bases between them. The CDR3 is 16 residues long. The DNA for the CDR3 is TGTGCCAGCATCGGAACGGGTGCAGGGGATAAAAACATTCAGTACTTC. It encodes CASIGTGAGDKNIQYF.

J is TRBJ2-5 and V is TRBV5-1, with TRBD1 matching over 7 bases. The last part of the DNA fits TRBJ2-7 better; the J call may be wrong. The length of the CDR3 is 14 residues. CDR1 SGHRS and CDR2 YFSETQ come from the germline V gene. CDR3 sequence reads: CASSQGVMGYEQYF. The CDR3 DNA sequence: TGCGCCAGCAGTCAGGGGGTTATGGGGTACGAGCAGTACTTC.

The gene calls are TRBV6-1 and TRBJ2-2, with D possibly matching TRBD1 (7 bases). V was clipped by 5 bases and J by 5 bases, with 12 bases between them. CDR1 is MNHNS and CDR2 is SASEGT in the germline V gene. The CDR3 spans 14 residues. The CDR3 protein is CASSRTGGTGELFF. The CDR3 DNA is TGTGCCAGCAGTCGGACAGGAGGGACCGGGGAGCTGTTTTTT.

The genes are TRBV7-2 and TRBJ2-3; 9 bases are a match to TRBD2. This CDR3 is built from 16 residues. The V and J ends lost 8 bases and 2 bases, in that order; junction bases with no gene match: 11. The germline V gene has CDR1 SGHTA and CDR2 FQGNSA. For the CDR3, the DNA is TGTGCCAGCTTACCCTCTAGCGGGGTGTACACAGATACGCAGTATTTT. The encoded protein is CASLPSSGVYTDTQYF.

The rearrangement uses TRBV4-3 and TRBJ1-2; D is ambiguous. The CDR3 sequence is 15 residues long. Looked up from germline, CDR1 is LGHNA and CDR2 is YSLEER. V was shortened by 4 bases and J by 0 bases, with 12 bases between the two germline ends. The CDR3: CASSPRSGANYGYTF. CDR3 sequence (DNA): TGCGCCAGCAGCCCCCGAAGCGGGGCTAACTATGGCTACACCTTC.

The chain uses TRBV5-1 and TRBJ2-5, with 9 nucleotides matching TRBD1. Germline CDR1 and CDR2: SGHRS and YFSETQ. With 4 bases clipped from V and 5 bases from J, the junction kept 9 bases outside the gene matches. This CDR3 has 15 residues. The CDR3 reads CASSTGQGPAETQYF. CDR3 bases: TGCGCCAGCAGCACGGGACAGGGACCAGCGGAGACCCAGTACTTC. Looking up the rest from reference TRBV5-1 and TRBJ2-5 gives the full variable domain: KAGVTQTPRYLIKTRGQQVTLSCSPISGHRSVSWYQQTPGQGLQFLFEYFSETQRNKGNFPGRFSGRQFSNSRSEMNVSTLELGDSALYLCASSTGQGPAETQYFGPGTRLLVL.

J is TRBJ2-1 and V is TRBV5-6, with TRBD1 as a possible D gene (5 bases). The V end lost 0 bases, the J end lost 4 bases, and 11 bases lay between the germline ends. The CDR3 length is 15 residues. CDR1 is SGHDT, CDR2 YYEEEE, per germline. The CDR3 loop is CASSLERTPYNEQFF. The CDR3 DNA follows: TGTGCCAGCAGCTTGGAACGGACACCATACAATGAGCAGTTCTTC.

In its sample, this clone was seen a few times. The V and J genes are TRBV11-2 and TRBJ2-1; 8 positions agree with TRBD2. Germline CDR1 is SGHAT and CDR2 is FQNNGV. The CDR3 covers 17 residues. Trimming took 1 base from V and 8 from J; bases not matched to a gene: 13. This CDR3 reads CASSLGPGRGRSDEQFF. CDR3 bases: TGTGCCAGCAGCTTAGGACCGGGACGCGGGAGGTCGGATGAGCAGTTCTTC.

The V and J genes are TRBV4-1 and TRBJ2-7; 7 nucleotides match TRBD1. The length of the CDR3 is 16 residues. Trimming at V came to 4 bases and at J to 1 base, leaving 10 bases not matched to a gene. CDR1 is MGHRA, CDR2 YSYEKL, per germline. This CDR3 reads CASSPDATGTSYEQYF. The CDR3, as DNA: TGCGCCAGCAGCCCCGATGCGACAGGGACATCCTACGAGCAGTACTTC.

This clone has just one count. V and J are TRBV25-1 and TRBJ2-7; tentatively, D is TRBD2 (5 bases). The CDR3 covers 11 residues. V gave up 7 bases and J gave up 6 bases, with 10 bases separating them. Germline CDR1 and CDR2: MGHDK and SYGVNS. This chain's CDR3 is CASTQGSEQYF. The CDR3, as DNA: TGTGCCAGCACCCAAGGGAGCGAGCAGTACTTC.

This chain connects TRBV14 to TRBJ2-1; TRBD1 aligns across 7 bases. CDR1 SGHDN and CDR2 FVKESK come from the germline V gene. V dropped 2 bases and J dropped 5; count of bases not matched to a gene: 12. The CDR3 is 17 amino acids. CDR3 in amino acids: CASSQWGRDSGDNEQFF. The DNA for the CDR3 is TGTGCCAGCAGCCAATGGGGCCGGGACAGTGGGGACAATGAGCAGTTCTTC.

The chain combines TRBV7-9 with TRBJ2-2, with no clear D. V dropped 5 bases and J dropped 1 base, with 14 bases sitting between them. This CDR3 has 16 residues. Germline V gives CDR1 SEHNR, CDR2 FQNEAQ (reference sequence). Written as DNA, the CDR3 is TGTGCCAGCAGCCCGGGTCCGGGTAAGAACACCGGGGAGCTGTTTTTT. It translates to CASSPGPGKNTGELFF.

This rearrangement joins TRBV7-8 to TRBJ2-7; 7 bases are shared with TRBD2. The germline CDR1 and CDR2 sequences are SGHVS and FQNEAQ. The ends lost 3 bases at V and 3 bases at J; junction bases unmatched: 8. This CDR3 is 15 amino acids long. CDR3 amino acids: CASSLGWGGYYEQYF. CDR3 DNA sequence: TGTGCCAGCAGCTTGGGGTGGGGGGGGTACTACGAGCAGTACTTC. Full variable domain (outside the CDR3, taken from reference TRBV7-8 and TRBJ2-7): GAGVSQSPRYKVAKRGQDVALRCDPISGHVSLFWYQQALGQGPEFLTYFQNEAQLDKSGLPSDRFFAERPEGSVSTLKIQRTQQEDSAVYLCASSLGWGGYYEQYFGPGTRLTVT.

As DNA, the CDR3 is TGTGCCAGCAGCCAAGAACTAACAGGGAAATACGAGCAGTACTTC. Protein sequence: CASSQELTGKYEQYF. The rearrangement links TRBV4-2 to TRBJ2-7; D perhaps matches TRBD1 (6 bases). The V gene's germline CDR1 is LGHNA and CDR2 YNFKEQ. The germline V and J ends were trimmed by 0 bases and 4 bases, with 13 bases remaining between them. The CDR3 sequence is 15 residues long.

The V gene is TRBV29-1, the J gene TRBJ2-7; possible D gene TRBD2, 5 bases. V lost 4 bases to trimming and J lost 7 bases, with 11 bases between them. CDR1 SQVTM and CDR2 ANQGSEA come from the germline V gene. This CDR3 is built from 11 residues. The CDR3 protein is CSVGRDGEQYF. The CDR3 nucleotides read TGCAGCGTTGGACGGGATGGGGAGCAGTACTTC.

The chain carries TRBV4-2 and TRBJ2-1; 7 bases fit TRBD1. The CDR3 sequence is 13 residues long. V dropped 5 bases and J dropped 6; count of bases not matched to a gene: 4. Germline V CDR1 and CDR2: LGHNA, YNFKEQ. The CDR3 DNA reads as TGTGCCAGCAGCGAAACAGGGGTCAATGAGCAGTTCTTC. Translation gives CASSETGVNEQFF.

The rearrangement links TRBV6-6 to TRBJ2-7; 7 bases align to TRBD1. V shed 5 bases and J 2 bases; nucleotides not matched to a gene: 6. Germline V gives CDR1 MNHNY, CDR2 SVGAGI (reference sequence). The CDR3 sequence is 14 residues long. The CDR3 here is CASSPPGQPYEQYF. CDR3 nucleotide sequence: TGTGCCAGCAGTCCCCCGGGACAGCCCTACGAGCAGTACTTC.

Note on this clone: At one end, the junction sequence differs from germline, possibly due to a read error. V is TRBV6-5 and J is TRBJ2-4; 12 nucleotides align to TRBD2. The germline V gene has CDR1 MNHEY and CDR2 SVGAGI. The CDR3 spans 15 residues. The chain's CDR3 is CASSPSGRARNSQYF. The CDR3 DNA reads TGTGCCAGCAGTCCTAGCGGGAGGGCGAGAAACAGTCAGTACTTC.

This rearrangement joins TRBV5-1 to TRBJ2-3, with unresolved D. The V end was cut by 1 base, the J end by 4 bases, with 7 bases between. The germline V gene has CDR1 SGHRS and CDR2 YFSETQ. CDR3 size: 13 residues. For the CDR3, the DNA is TGCGCCAGCAGCTTGAGAGGTGCAGATACGCAGTATTTT. Its protein is CASSLRGADTQYF.

The chain couples TRBV6-4 to TRBJ2-7, with D maybe TRBD1 (6 bases). The CDR3 has 19 amino acids. CDR1 is MRHNA and CDR2 is SNTAGT in the germline V gene. V was cut by 5 bases and J by 3 bases, with 29 bases left in between. The CDR3 DNA reads as TGTGCCAGCAGTTTTCCAAGCAGGGGAGACAGACAAAAACACTACGAGCAGTACTTC. It codes for CASSFPSRGDRQKHYEQYF.

The rearrangement links TRBV2 to TRBJ1-5; D is possibly TRBD1 (6 bases). The CDR3 has 14 residues. CDR1 and CDR2 (germline): SNHLY, FYNNEI. Deletions cut 4 bases from V and 2 bases from J, with 9 bases between. The CDR3 is CASSGKGGNQPQHF. The DNA of the CDR3 is TGTGCCAGCAGTGGAAAGGGGGGCAATCAGCCCCAGCATTTT.

This clone has more than one count but fewer than ten. J is TRBJ1-2 and V is TRBV7-2; D not resolved. V was cut by 0 bases and J by 4 bases, with 3 bases left in between. The germline CDR1 and CDR2 sequences are SGHTA and FQGNSA. There are 12 residues in the CDR3. DNA for the CDR3: TGTGCCAGCAGCTTAGCCGGCTATGGCTACACCTTC. Protein sequence: CASSLAGYGYTF.

The genes are TRBV10-2 and TRBJ1-3; no clear D gene. V lost 2 bases to trimming and J lost 0 bases, with 11 bases between them. The CDR3 contains 16 residues. CDR1 and CDR2 (germline): WSHSY, SAAADI. CDR3 residues: CASSEAAGGSGNTIYF. The CDR3 DNA follows: TGCGCCAGCAGTGAGGCAGCCGGAGGCTCTGGAAACACCATATATTTT.

A few counts support this clone. The same CDR3 can be traced to other DNA sequences in this sample. The V call is TRBV5-1, the J call TRBJ1-1, with 7 bases that match TRBD1. CDR1 and CDR2 from the germline V gene are SGHRS and YFSETQ. This CDR3 has 12 residues. J was trimmed by 8 bases and V by 4 bases; bases with no gene match: 5. The CDR3 is CASSPETGEAFF. CDR3 bases: TGCGCCAGCAGCCCGGAGACAGGGGAAGCTTTCTTT. Full variable domain (rest looked up from reference TRBV5-1 and TRBJ1-1): KAGVTQTPRYLIKTRGQQVTLSCSPISGHRSVSWYQQTPGQGLQFLFEYFSETQRNKGNFPGRFSGRQFSNSRSEMNVSTLELGDSALYLCASSPETGEAFFGQGTRLTVV.

This clone was observed a handful of times. This rearrangement joins TRBV6-1 to TRBJ1-4; no firm D call. From germline, CDR1 is MNHNS and CDR2 SASEGT. V gave up 6 bases and J gave up 1 base, with 9 bases separating them. CDR3 length: 14 residues. The CDR3 nucleotides read TGTGCCAGCAGCGCGACGGGAACTAATGAAAAACTGTTTTTT. Its translation is CASSATGTNEKLFF.

The chain uses TRBV5-6 and TRBJ2-7; tentatively, D is TRBD2 (6 bases). The CDR3 covers 14 residues. In germline, CDR1 is SGHDT, CDR2 YYEEEE. V shed 0 bases and J shed 6 bases, with 13 bases lying between them. Here the CDR3 DNA reads TGTGCCAGCAGCTTGGAACTAGAGGGAGGCGAGCAGTACTTC. Protein product: CASSLELEGGEQYF.

The chain joins TRBV28 to TRBJ2-3; no definite D call. CDR3 length: 15 amino acids. The V gene lost 6 bases and the J gene lost 0 bases, with 13 bases spanning the gap. Per germline, CDR1 MDHEN and CDR2 SYDVKM. CDR3 amino acids: CASSPRRFSTDTQYF. The CDR3 DNA is TGTGCCAGCAGCCCTAGACGGTTCAGCACAGATACGCAGTATTTT.